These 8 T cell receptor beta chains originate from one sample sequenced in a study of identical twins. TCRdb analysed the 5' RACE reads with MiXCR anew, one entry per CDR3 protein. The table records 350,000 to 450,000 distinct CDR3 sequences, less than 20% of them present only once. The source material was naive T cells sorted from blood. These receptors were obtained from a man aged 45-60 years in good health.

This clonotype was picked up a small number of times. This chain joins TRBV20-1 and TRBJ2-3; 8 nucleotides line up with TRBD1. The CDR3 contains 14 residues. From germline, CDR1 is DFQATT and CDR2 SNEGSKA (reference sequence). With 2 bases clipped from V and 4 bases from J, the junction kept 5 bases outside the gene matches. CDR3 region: CSARRGQGSDTQYF. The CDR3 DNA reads TGCAGTGCTAGACGAGGACAGGGTTCAGATACGCAGTATTTT.

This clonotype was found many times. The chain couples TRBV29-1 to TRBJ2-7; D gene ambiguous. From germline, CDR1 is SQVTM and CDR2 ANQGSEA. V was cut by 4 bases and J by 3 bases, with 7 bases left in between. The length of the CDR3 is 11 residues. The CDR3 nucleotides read TGCAGCGTTGGGCCCCACTACGAGCAGTACTTC. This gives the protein CSVGPHYEQYF.

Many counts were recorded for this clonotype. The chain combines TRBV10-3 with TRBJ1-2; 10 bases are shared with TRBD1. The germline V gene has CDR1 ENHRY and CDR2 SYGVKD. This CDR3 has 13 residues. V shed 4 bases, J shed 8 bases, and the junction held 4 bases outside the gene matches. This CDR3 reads CAISGRDRGGYTF. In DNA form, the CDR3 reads TGTGCCATCAGTGGCCGGGACAGGGGAGGCTACACCTTC.

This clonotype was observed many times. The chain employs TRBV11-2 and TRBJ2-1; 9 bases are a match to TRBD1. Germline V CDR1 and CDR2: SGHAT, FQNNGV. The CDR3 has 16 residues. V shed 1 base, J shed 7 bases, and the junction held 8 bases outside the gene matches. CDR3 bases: TGTGCCAGCAGCTTAGGTCGCGGGACAGGGCTTAATGAGCAGTTCTTC. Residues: CASSLGRGTGLNEQFF.

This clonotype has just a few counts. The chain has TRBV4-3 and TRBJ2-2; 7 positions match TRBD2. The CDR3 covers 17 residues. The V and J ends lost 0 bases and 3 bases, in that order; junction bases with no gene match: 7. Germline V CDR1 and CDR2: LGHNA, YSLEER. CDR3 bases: TGCGCCAGCAGCCAAGATGATGCGCGGGGGTACACCGGGGAGCTGTTTTTT. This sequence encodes CASSQDDARGYTGELFF.

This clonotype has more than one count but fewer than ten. The DNA for the CDR3 is TGCAGCGTTGAGTGGGGGACAGAGACAGATACGCAGTATTTT. Protein: CSVEWGTETDTQYF. V usage is TRBV29-1 and J usage is TRBJ2-3, with 7 bases lining up with TRBD1. There are 14 residues in the CDR3. From germline, CDR1 is SQVTM and CDR2 ANQGSEA. Losses at the gene ends were 3 bases for V and 3 bases for J; bases not matched to a gene: 6.

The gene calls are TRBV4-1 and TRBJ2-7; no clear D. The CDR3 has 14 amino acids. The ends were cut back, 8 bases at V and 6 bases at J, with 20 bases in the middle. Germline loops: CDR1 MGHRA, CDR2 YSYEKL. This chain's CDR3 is CASGPVSAEFEQYF. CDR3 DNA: TGCGCCAGCGGCCCGGTGTCGGCGGAATTCGAGCAGTACTTC.

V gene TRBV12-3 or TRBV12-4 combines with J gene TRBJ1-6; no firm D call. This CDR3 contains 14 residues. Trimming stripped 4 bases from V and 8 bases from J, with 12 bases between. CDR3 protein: CASSSDWPYSPLHF. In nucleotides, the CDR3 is TGTGCCAGCAGTTCCGACTGGCCGTATTCACCCCTCCACTTT.